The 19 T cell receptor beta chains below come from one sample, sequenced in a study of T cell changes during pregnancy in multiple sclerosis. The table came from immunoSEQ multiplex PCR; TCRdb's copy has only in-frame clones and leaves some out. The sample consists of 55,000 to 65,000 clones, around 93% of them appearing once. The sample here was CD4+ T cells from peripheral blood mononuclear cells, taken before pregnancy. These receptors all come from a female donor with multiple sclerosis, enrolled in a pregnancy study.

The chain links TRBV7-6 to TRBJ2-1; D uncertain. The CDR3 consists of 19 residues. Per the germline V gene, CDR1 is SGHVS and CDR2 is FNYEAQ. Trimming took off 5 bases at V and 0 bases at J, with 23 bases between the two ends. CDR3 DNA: TGTGCCAGCAGCCAATCCCCTACCGTCTTAGAAAGCTCCTACAATGAGCAGTTCTTC. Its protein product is CASSQSPTVLESSYNEQFF.

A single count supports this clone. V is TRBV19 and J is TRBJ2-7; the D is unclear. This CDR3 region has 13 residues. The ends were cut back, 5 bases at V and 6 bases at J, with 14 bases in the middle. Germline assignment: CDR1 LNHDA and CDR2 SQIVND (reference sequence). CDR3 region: CASSGPPSSEQYF. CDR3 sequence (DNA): TGTGCCAGTAGTGGTCCCCCGAGCTCCGAGCAGTACTTC.

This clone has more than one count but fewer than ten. This CDR3 is CASSQALMNTEAFF. The DNA of the CDR3 is TGCGCCAGCAGCCAGGCGTTAATGAACACTGAAGCTTTCTTT. V gene TRBV5-1 combines with J gene TRBJ1-1, with D unresolved. Germline V gene sequence: CDR1 SGHRS, CDR2 YFSETQ. The V gene lost 4 bases and the J gene lost 0 bases, with 10 bases spanning the gap. The CDR3 runs 14 residues.

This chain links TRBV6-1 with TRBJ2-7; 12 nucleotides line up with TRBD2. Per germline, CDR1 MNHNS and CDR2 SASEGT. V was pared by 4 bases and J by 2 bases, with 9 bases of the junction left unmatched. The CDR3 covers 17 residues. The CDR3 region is CASSAIGGTSGPYEQYF. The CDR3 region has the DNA TGTGCCAGCAGTGCAATAGGAGGGACTAGCGGGCCCTACGAGCAGTACTTC.

The CDR3 nucleotides read TGTGCCAGCAGCCCAAGGGGGGGGGCTGGGGCCAACGTCCTGACTTTC. Residues: CASSPRGGAGANVLTF. The chain carries TRBV2 and TRBJ2-6; maybe TRBD2 (7 bases). The CDR3 length is 16 residues. Looked up from germline, CDR1 is SNHLY and CDR2 is FYNNEI. The V gene lost 6 bases and the J gene lost 2 bases, with 14 bases spanning the gap.

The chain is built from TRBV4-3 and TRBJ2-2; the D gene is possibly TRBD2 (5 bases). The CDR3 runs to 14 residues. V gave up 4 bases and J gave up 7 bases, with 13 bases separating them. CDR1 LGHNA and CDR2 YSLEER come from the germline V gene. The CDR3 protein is CASSLRPGGGELFF. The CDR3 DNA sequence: TGCGCCAGCAGCCTACGACCCGGAGGCGGGGAGCTGTTTTTT.

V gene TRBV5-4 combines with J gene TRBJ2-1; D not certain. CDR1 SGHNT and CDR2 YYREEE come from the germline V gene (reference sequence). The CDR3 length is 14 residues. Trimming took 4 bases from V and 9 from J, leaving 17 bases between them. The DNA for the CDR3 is TGTGCCAGCAGCGCCCCGGTTGTTACGGGTGAGCAGTTCTTC. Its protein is CASSAPVVTGEQFF.

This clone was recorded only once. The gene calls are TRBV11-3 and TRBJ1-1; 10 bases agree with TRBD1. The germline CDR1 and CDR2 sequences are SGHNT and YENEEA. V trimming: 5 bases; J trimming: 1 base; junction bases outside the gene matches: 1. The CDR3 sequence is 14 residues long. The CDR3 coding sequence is TGTGCCAGCAGCCGGACAGGGGGGAACACTGAAGCTTTCTTT. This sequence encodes CASSRTGGNTEAFF.

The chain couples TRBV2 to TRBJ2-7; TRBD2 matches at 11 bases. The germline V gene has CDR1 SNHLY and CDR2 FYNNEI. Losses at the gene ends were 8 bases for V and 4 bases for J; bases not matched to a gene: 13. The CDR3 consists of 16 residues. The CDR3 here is CASGGLAGTSPYEQYF. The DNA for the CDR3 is TGTGCCAGCGGAGGACTAGCGGGTACCAGCCCATACGAGCAGTACTTC.

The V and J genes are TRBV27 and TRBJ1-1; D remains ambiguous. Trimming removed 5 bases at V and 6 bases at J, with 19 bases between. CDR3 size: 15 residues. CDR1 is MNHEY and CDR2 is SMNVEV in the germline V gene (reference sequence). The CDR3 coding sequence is TGTGCCAGCAGTCCTCTCGGTTTCAATGTGGCTGAAGCTTTCTTT. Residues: CASSPLGFNVAEAFF.

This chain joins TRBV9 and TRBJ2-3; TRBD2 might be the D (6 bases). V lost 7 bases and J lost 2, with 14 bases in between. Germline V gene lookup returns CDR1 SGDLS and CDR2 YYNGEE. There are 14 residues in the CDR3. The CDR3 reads CASAGGESTDTQYF. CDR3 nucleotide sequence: TGTGCCAGCGCCGGGGGTGAGTCCACAGATACGCAGTATTTT.

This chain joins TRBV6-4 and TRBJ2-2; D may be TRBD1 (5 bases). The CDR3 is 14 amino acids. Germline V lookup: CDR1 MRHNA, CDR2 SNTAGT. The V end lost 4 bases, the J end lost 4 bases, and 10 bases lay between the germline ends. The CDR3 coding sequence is TGTGCCAGCAGTGCCGACAGCCCCACCGGGGAGCTGTTTTTT. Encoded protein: CASSADSPTGELFF.

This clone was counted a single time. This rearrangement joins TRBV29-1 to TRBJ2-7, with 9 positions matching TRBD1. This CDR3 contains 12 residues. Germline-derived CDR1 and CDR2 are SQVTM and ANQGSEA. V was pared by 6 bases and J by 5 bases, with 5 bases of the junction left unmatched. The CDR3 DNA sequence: TGCAGCGTAGGACAGGGGAGGAACGAGCAGTACTTC. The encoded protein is CSVGQGRNEQYF.

In nucleotides, the CDR3 is TGTGCCACCAGCGGACGACAAGACAGGGGTTTTTGGAATGAGCAGTTCTTC. Protein product: CATSGRQDRGFWNEQFF. The chain recombines TRBV15 with TRBJ2-1; TRBD1 matches 8 bases. After removal of 5 bases from V and 7 bases from J, the junction contained 16 bases not matched to a gene. Germline V gene lookup returns CDR1 LNHNV and CDR2 YYDKDF (reference sequence). The CDR3 extends over 17 amino acids.

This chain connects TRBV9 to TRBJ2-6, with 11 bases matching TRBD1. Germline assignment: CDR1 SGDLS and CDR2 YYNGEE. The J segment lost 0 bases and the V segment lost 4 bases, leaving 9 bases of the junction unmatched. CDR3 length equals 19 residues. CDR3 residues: CASSIYPGQGGSGANVLTF. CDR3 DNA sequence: TGTGCCAGCAGCATCTATCCGGGACAGGGGGGCTCTGGGGCCAACGTCCTGACTTTC.

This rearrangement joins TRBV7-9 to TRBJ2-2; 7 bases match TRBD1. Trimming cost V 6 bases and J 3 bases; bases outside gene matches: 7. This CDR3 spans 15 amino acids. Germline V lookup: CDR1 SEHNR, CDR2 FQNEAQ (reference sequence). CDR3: CASRLQGIYTGELFF. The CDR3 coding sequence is TGTGCCAGCAGGCTACAGGGGATTTACACCGGGGAGCTGTTTTTT.

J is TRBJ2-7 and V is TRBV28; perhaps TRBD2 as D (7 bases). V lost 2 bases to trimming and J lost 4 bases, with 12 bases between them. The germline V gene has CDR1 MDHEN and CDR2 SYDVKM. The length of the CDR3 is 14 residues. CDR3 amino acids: CASSLGGGAYEQYF. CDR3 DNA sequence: TGTGCCAGCAGTTTAGGGGGGGGCGCTTACGAGCAGTACTTC.

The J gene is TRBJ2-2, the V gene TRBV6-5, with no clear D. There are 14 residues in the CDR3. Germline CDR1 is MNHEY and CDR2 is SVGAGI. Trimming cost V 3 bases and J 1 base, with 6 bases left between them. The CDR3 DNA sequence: TGTGCCAGCAGTTATCAGAAGAACACCGGGGAGCTGTTTTTT. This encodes CASSYQKNTGELFF.

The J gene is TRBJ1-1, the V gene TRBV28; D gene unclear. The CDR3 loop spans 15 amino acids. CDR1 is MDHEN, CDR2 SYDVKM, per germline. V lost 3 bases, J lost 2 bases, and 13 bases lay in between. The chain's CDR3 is CASSFSRTANTEAFF. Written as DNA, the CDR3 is TGTGCCAGCAGTTTCTCCCGCACTGCAAACACTGAAGCTTTCTTT.